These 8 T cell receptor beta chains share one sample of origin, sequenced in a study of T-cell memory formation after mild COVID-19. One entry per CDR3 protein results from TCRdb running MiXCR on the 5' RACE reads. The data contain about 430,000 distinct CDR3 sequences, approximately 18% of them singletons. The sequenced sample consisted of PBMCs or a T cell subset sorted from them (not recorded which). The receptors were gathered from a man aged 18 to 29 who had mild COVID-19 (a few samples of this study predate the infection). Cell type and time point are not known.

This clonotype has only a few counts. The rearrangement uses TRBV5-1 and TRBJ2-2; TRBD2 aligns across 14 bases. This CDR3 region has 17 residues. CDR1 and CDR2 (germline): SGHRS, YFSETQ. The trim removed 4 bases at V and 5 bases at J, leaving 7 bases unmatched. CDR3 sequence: CASSPGLAGGWTGELFF. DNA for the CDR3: TGCGCCAGCAGCCCCGGACTAGCGGGGGGATGGACCGGGGAGCTGTTTTTT.

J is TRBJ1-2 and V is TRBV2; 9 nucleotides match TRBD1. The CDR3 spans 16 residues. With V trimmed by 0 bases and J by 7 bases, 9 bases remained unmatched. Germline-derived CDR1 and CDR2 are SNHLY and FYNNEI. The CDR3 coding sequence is TGTGCCAGCAGTGAAGCCCGGACAGGGGTCCGGCCTGGCTACACCTTC. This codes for CASSEARTGVRPGYTF. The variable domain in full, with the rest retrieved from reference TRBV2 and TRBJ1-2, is EPEVTQTPSHQVTQMGQEVILRCVPISNHLYFYWYRQILGQKVEFLVSFYNNEISEKSEIFDDQFSVERPDGSNFTLKIRSTKLEDSAMYFCASSEARTGVRPGYTFGSGTRLTVV.

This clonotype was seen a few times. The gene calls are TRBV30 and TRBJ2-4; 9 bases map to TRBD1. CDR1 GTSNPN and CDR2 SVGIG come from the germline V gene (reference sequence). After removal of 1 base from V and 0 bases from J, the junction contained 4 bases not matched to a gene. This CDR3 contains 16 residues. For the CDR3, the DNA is TGTGCCTGGAGTGAGGGACAGGGACTAGCCAAAAACATTCAGTACTTC. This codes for CAWSEGQGLAKNIQYF.

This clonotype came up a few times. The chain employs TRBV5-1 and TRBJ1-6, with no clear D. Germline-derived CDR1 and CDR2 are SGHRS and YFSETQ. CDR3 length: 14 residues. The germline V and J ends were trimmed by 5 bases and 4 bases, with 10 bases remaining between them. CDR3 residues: CASRDGGYNSPLHF. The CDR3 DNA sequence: TGCGCCAGCAGGGACGGAGGATATAATTCACCCCTCCACTTT.

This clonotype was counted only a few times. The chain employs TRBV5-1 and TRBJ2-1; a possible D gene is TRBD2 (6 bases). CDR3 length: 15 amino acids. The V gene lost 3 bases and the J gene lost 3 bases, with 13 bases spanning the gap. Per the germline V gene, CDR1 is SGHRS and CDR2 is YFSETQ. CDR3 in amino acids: CASSWSRGYYNEQFF. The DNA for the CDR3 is TGCGCCAGCAGCTGGTCGCGGGGTTACTACAATGAGCAGTTCTTC. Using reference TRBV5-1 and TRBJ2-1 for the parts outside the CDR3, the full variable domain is KAGVTQTPRYLIKTRGQQVTLSCSPISGHRSVSWYQQTPGQGLQFLFEYFSETQRNKGNFPGRFSGRQFSNSRSEMNVSTLELGDSALYLCASSWSRGYYNEQFFGPGTRLTVL.

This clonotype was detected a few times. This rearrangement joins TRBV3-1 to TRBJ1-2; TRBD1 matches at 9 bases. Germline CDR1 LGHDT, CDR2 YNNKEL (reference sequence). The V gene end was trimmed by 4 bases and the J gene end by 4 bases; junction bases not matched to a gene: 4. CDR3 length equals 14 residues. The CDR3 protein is CASSPTTGGYGYTF. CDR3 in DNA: TGTGCCAGCAGCCCGACGACAGGGGGCTATGGCTACACCTTC. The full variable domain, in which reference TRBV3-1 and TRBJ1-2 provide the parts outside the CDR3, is DTAVSQTPKYLVTQMGNDKSIKCEQNLGHDTMYWYKQDSKKFLKIMFSYNNKELIINETVPNRFSPKSPDKAHLNLHINSLELGDSAVYFCASSPTTGGYGYTFGSGTRLTVV.

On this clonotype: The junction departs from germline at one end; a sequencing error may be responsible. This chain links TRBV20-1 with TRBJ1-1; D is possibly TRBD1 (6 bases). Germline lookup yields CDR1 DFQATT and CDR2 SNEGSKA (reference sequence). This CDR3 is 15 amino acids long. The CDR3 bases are TGCAGTTCTAGAGATCTCGGAGGGGGTAAGACTGAAGCTTTCTTT. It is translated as CSSRDLGGGKTEAFF.

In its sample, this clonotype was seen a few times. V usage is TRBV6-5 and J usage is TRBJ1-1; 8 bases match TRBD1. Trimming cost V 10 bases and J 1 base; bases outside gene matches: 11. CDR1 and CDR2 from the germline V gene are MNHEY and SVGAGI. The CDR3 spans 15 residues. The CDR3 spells CATTRDRTQNTEAFF. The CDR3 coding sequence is TGTGCCACAACGAGGGACAGGACGCAGAACACTGAAGCTTTCTTT.